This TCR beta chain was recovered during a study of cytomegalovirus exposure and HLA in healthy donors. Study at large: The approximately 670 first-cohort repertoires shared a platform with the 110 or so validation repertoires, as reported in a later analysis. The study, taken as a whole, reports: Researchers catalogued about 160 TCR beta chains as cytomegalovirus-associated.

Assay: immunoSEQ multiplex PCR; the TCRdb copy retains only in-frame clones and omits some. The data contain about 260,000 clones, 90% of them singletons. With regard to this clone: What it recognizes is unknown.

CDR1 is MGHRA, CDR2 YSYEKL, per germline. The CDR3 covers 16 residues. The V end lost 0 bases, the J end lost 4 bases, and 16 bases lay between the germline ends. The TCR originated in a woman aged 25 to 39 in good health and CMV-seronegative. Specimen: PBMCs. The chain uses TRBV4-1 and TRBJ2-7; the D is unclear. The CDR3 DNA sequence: TGCGCCAGCAGCCAAGATCAGTCCAAACGATTTTACGAGCAGTACTTC. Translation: CASSQDQSKRFYEQYF.